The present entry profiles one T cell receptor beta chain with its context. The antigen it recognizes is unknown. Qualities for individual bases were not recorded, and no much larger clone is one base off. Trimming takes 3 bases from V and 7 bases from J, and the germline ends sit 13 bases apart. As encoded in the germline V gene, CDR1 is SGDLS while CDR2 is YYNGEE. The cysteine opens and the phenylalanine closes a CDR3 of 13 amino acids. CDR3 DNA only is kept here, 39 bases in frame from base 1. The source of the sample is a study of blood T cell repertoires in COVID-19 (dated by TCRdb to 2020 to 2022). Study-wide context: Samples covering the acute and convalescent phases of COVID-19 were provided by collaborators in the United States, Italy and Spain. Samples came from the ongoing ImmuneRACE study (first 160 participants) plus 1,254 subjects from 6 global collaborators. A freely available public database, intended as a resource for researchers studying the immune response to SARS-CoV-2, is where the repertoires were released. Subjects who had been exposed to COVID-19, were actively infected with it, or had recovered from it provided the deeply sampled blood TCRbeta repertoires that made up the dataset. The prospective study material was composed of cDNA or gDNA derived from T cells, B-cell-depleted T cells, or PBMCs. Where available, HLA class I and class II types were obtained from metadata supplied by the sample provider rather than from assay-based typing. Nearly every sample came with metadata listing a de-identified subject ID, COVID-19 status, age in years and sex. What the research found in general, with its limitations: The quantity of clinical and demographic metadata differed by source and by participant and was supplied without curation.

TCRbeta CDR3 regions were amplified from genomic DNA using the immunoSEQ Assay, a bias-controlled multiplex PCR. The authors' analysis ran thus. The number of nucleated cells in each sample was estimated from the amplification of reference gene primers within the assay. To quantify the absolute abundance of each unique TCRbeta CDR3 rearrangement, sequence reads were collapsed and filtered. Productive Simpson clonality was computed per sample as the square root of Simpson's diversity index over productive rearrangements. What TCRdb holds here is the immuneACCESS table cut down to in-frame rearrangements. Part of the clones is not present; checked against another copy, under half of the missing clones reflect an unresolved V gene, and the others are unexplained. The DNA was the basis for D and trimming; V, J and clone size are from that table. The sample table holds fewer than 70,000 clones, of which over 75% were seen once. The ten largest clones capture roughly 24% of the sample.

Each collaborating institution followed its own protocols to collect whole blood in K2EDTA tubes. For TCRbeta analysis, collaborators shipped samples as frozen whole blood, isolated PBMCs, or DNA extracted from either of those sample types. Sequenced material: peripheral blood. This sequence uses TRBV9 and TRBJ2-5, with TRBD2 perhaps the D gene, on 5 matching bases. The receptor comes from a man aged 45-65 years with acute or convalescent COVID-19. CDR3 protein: CASSARGEGTQYF. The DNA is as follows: TGTGCCAGCAGCGCCCGGGGTGAGGGGACCCAGTACTTC. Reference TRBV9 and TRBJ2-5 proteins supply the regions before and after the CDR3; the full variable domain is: DSGVTQTPKHLITATGQRVTLRCSPRSGDLSVYWYQQSLDQGLQFLIQYYNGEERAKGNILERFSAQQFPDLHSELNLSSLELGDSALYFCASSARGEGTQYFGPGTRLLVL.